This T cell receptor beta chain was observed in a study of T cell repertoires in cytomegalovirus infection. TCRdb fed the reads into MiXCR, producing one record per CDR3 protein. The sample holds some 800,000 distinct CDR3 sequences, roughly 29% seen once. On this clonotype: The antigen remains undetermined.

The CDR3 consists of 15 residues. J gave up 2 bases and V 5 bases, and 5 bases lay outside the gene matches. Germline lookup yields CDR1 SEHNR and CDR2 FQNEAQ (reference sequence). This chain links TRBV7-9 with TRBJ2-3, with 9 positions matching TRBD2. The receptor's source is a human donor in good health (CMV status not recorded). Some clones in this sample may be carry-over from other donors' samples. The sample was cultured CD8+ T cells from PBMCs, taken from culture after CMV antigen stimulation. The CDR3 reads CASSPPSGVTDTQYF. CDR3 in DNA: TGTGCCAGCAGCCCCCCTAGCGGGGTCACAGATACGCAGTATTTT.